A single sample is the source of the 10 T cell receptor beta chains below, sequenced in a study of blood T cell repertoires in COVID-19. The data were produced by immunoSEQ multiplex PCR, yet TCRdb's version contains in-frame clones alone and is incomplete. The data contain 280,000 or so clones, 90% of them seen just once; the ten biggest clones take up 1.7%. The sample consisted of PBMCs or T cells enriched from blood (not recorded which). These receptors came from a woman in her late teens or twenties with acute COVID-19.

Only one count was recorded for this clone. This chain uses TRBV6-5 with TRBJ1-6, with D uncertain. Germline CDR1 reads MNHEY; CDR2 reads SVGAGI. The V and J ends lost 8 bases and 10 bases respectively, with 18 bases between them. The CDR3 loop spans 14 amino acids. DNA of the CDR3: TGTGCCAGCGCGGAAGTGAGGAGCGGATCACCCCTCCACTTT. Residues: CASAEVRSGSPLHF.

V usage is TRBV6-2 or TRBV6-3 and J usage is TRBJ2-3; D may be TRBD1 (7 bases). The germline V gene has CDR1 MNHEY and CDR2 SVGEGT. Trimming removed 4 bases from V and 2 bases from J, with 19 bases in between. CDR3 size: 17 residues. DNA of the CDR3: TGTGCCAGCAGTTCGATCGCAGGGGGGCCGTACACAGATACGCAGTATTTT. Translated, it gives CASSSIAGGPYTDTQYF.

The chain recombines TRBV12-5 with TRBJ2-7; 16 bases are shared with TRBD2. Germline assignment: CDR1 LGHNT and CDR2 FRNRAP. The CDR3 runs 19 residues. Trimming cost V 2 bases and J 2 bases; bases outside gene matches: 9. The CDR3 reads CASGLPPGLAGGKAYEQYF. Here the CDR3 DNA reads TGTGCTAGTGGTTTGCCCCCGGGACTAGCGGGAGGGAAAGCCTACGAGCAGTACTTC.

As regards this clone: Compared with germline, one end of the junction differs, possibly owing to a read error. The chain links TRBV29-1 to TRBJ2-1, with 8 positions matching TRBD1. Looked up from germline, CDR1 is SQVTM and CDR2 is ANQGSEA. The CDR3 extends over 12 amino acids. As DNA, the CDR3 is TGCAGCGTTGACAGGGGGCAGGGGATAGGGGTCTTC. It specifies CSVDRGQGIGVF.

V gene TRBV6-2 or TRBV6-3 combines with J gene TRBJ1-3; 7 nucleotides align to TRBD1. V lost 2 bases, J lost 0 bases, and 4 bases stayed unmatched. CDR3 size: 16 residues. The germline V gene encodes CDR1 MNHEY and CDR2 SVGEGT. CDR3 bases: TGTGCCAGCAGTTACGGGACAGACAACTCTGGAAACACCATATATTTT. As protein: CASSYGTDNSGNTIYF.

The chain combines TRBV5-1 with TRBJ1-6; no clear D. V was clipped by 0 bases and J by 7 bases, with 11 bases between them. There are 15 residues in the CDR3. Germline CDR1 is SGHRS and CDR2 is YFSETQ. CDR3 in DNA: TGCGCCAGCAGCTTGGTGGCAGGAACCAATTCACCCCTCCACTTT. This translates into CASSLVAGTNSPLHF.

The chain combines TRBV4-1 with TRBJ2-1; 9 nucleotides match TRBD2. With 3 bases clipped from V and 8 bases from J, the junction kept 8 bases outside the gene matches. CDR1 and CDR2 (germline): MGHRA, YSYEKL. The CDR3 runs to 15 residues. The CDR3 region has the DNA TGCGCCAGCAGCCAGAGGACTAGCGTGGGTCATGAGCAGTTCTTC. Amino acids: CASSQRTSVGHEQFF.

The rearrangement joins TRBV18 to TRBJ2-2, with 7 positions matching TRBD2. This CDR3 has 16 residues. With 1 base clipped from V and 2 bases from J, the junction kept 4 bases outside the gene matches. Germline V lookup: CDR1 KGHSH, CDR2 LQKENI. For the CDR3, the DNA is TGTGCCAGCTCACCACAACCGGGACTAAACACCGGGGAGCTGTTTTTT. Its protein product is CASSPQPGLNTGELFF.

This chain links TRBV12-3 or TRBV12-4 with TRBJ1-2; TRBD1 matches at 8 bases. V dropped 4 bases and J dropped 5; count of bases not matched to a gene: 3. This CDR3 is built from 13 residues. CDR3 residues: CASSSDRVYGYTF. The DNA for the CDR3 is TGTGCCAGCAGTTCGGACAGGGTTTATGGCTACACCTTC.

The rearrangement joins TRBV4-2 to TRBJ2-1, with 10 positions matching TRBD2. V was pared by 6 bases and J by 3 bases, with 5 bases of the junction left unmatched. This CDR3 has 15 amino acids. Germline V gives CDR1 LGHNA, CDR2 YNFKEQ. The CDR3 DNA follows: TGTGCCAGCAGACCCGTAGCGGGAGGCTACAATGAGCAGTTCTTC. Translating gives CASRPVAGGYNEQFF.